The 13 T cell receptor beta chains below were found in one sample sequenced in a study of monozygotic twins with inflammatory bowel disease. Each CDR3 protein gets one entry in TCRdb, which reprocessed the 5' RACE reads and gives no DNA. Listed are around 100,000 distinct CDR3 sequences; under 2.5% falls within the top ten. The material sequenced was blood. Every receptor here comes from a human donor with ulcerative colitis or Crohn's disease, or a healthy co-twin of an affected twin (not recorded which).

The rearrangement links TRBV4-2 to TRBJ2-2; as DNA is missing, the TRBD1 call by TCRdb cannot be tested. This CDR3 has 15 residues. Looked up from germline, CDR1 is LGHNA and CDR2 is YNFKEQ. The CDR3: CASSQDRGRGGELFF.

V is TRBV11-2 and J is TRBJ2-5. The CDR3 length is 13 residues. Germline V gene data show CDR1 as SGHAT and CDR2 as FQNNGV. The CDR3 is CASSLDSQETQYF.

This chain uses TRBV2 with TRBJ2-2. Germline CDR1 reads SNHLY; CDR2 reads FYNNEI. This CDR3 contains 12 residues. CDR3 sequence reads: CASSEHTGELFF.

CDR3 sequence reads: CASSSGPPNTGELFF. V is TRBV27 and J is TRBJ2-2; TCRdb selects TRBD2, and the lack of DNA leaves this call unchecked. In germline, CDR1 is MNHEY, CDR2 SMNVEV (reference sequence). The CDR3 extends over 15 amino acids.

The chain combines TRBV10-3 with TRBJ2-1; TCRdb gives TRBD2 as the D gene, but with no DNA this cannot be confirmed. Per germline, CDR1 ENHRY and CDR2 SYGVKD. This CDR3 has 18 amino acids. The chain's CDR3 is CAISGRSGRAGGYNEQFF.

This chain links TRBV29-1 with TRBJ2-7; with no DNA, the TCRdb D assignment of TRBD1 cannot be verified. The germline gives CDR1 SQVTM, CDR2 ANQGSEA. The CDR3 has 12 amino acids. CDR3 sequence: CSVGPGSYEQYF.

The rearrangement uses TRBV6-5 and TRBJ1-2; the TRBD1 assignment by TCRdb is unverifiable without DNA. Germline V gene lookup returns CDR1 MNHEY and CDR2 SVGAGI. The CDR3 is 14 amino acids. CDR3 region: CASSYGPGTYGYTF.

The chain employs TRBV5-1 and TRBJ1-2; the TRBD1 assignment by TCRdb is unverifiable without DNA. Germline V CDR1 and CDR2: SGHRS, YFSETQ. This CDR3 comprises 13 residues. CDR3 in amino acids: CASSVTGGYGYTF.

The V and J genes are TRBV7-8 and TRBJ1-2. Looked up from germline, CDR1 is SGHVS and CDR2 is FQNEAQ. CDR3 size: 14 residues. CDR3 residues: CASSWRGLKDGYTF. Variable domain in full (rest from reference TRBV7-8 and TRBJ1-2): GAGVSQSPRYKVAKRGQDVALRCDPISGHVSLFWYQQALGQGPEFLTYFQNEAQLDKSGLPSDRFFAERPEGSVSTLKIQRTQQEDSAVYLCASSWRGLKDGYTFGSGTRLTVV.

V is TRBV4-3 and J is TRBJ2-1. The CDR3 consists of 15 residues. Germline V gives CDR1 LGHNA, CDR2 YSLEER. CDR3 loop: CASSQDVADYNEQFF.

The chain couples TRBV18 to TRBJ2-1. Germline CDR1 reads KGHSH; CDR2 reads LQKENI. The CDR3 sequence is 15 residues long. CDR3 region: CASSPTGNSYNEQFF.

V and J are TRBV30 and TRBJ2-3; TCRdb reports TRBD1, a call that lacks DNA to check it against. CDR3 length: 15 residues. The germline V gene has CDR1 GTSNPN and CDR2 SVGIG (reference sequence). CDR3 sequence reads: CAWSVDQGASDTQYF.

This chain links TRBV7-8 with TRBJ2-7; no DNA is available, so the TRBD1 call from TCRdb remains unchecked. The length of the CDR3 is 14 residues. The V gene's germline CDR1 is SGHVS and CDR2 FQNEAQ. CDR3 sequence: CASSLQSGSYEQYF.